The T cell receptor beta chain described here comes from a study of cytomegalovirus exposure and HLA in healthy donors. For the study at large: T cells numbering about 179 million yielded around 120 million unique TCR beta sequences in an earlier analysis. Findings of the study overall: Later analysis revealed greater clonal expansion in HLA-associated TCR beta chains than in equally common others.

As regards this clone: Its antigen is unknown.

60 Vbeta and 13 Jbeta primers were used in PCR. Assay used: immunoSEQ multiplex PCR; TCRdb lists only in-frame clones, some missing. The table has about 210,000 clones, approximately 83% seen once. The ends were cut back, 1 base at V and 4 bases at J, with 5 bases in the middle. CDR1 MDHEN and CDR2 SYDVKM come from the germline V gene. CDR3 length equals 13 residues. The source material was PBMCs. This chain connects TRBV28 to TRBJ2-1; D remains ambiguous. The sequence was obtained from a woman between 50 and 59 years old in good health and CMV-seropositive. Written as DNA, the CDR3 is TGTGCCAGCAGTTTATACCTATACAATGAGCAGTTCTTC. This sequence encodes CASSLYLYNEQFF.